A selection of T cell receptor beta chains follows, all from one sample in a study of neurological immune-mediated disorders. TCRdb itself ran the 5' RACE reads through MiXCR, one entry per CDR3 protein. Found here are under 90,000 distinct CDR3 sequences, 9% to 12% of them singletons; the top ten hold roughly 1.8%. The specimen sequenced was PBMCs. The source is a middle-aged man in good health. Each CDR3 is given with its conserved first and last residue. D genes are given only for firm matches. A clone size is listed for some rows: how often the clone was seen (once, few, many), or a class if it is expanded.

TRBV27,TRBD2,TRBJ2-3,17,many,TGTGCCAGCAGCACTAGCGGGGGACCCTGGATCACAGATACGCAGTATTTT,CASSTSGGPWITDTQYF
TRBV29-1,.,TRBJ1-2,14,many,TGCAGCGTTGAAGAGCACAGGGAAAACTATGGCTACACCTTC,CSVEEHRENYGYTF
TRBV7-2,TRBD2,TRBJ2-1,15,.,TGTGCCAGCAGCTTATCTCGGGGGGGAATCGGAGAGCAGTTCTTC,CASSLSRGGIGEQFF
TRBV7-2,.,TRBJ2-3,15,few,TGTGCCAGCAGCCACGTCTTTTCCAGAACAGATACGCAGTATTTT,CASSHVFSRTDTQYF
TRBV15,.,TRBJ2-7,16,many,TGTGCCACCAGCAGAGGAAGGCGAGAGGTGCCCTACGAGCAGTACTTC,CATSRGRREVPYEQYF
TRBV27,.,TRBJ2-1,15,few,TGTGCCAGCAGACCCCGGAGCCGGCAGGGTCTTGAGCAGTTCTTC,CASRPRSRQGLEQFF
TRBV12-3/TRBV12-4,.,TRBJ1-2,12,few,TGTGCCAGCAGTTTTGGGGCTTCCGGCTACACCTTC,CASSFGASGYTF
TRBV5-4,.,TRBJ1-1,15,many,TGTGCCAGCAGCTTGGGTGGGACGGTTAACACTGAAGCTTTCTTT,CASSLGGTVNTEAFF
TRBV10-3,.,TRBJ2-5,15,many,TGTGCCATCAGTACCACGACAGACTCGGGAGAGACCCAGTACTTC,CAISTTTDSGETQYF
TRBV7-9,.,TRBJ2-1,16,.,TGTGCCAGCAGCCCCCGGACCGGGCCTTCCTACAATGAGCAGTTCTTC,CASSPRTGPSYNEQFF
TRBV12-3/TRBV12-4,.,TRBJ2-1,12,many,TGTGCCAGCAGTTTAAAGGTCGGAATTCAGTTCTTC,CASSLKVGIQFF
TRBV20-1,TRBD2,TRBJ2-1,15,few,TGCAGTGCTAGAGACCCTAGCGGGTCCGGCAATGAGCAGTTCTTC,CSARDPSGSGNEQFF
TRBV20-1,TRBD1,TRBJ2-5,15,many,TGCAGTGCTAGAGATGGAGCAGGGGGCGAGGAGACCCAGTACTTC,CSARDGAGGEETQYF
TRBV5-6,.,TRBJ2-3,16,many,TGTGCCAGCAGCTTAGTTAGGAAGAGGGGCACAGATACGCAGTATTTT,CASSLVRKRGTDTQYF
TRBV20-1,.,TRBJ2-7,12,many,TGCAGTGCCACGGACAGCACCTACGAGCAGTACTTC,CSATDSTYEQYF
TRBV28,.,TRBJ2-7,14,few,TGTGCCAGCAACCCAGCGGGTTCCCTCCGCGAGCAGTACTTC,CASNPAGSLREQYF
TRBV10-3,.,TRBJ2-7,13,many,TGTGCCATCAGTGAACGCCCATCCTACGAGCAGTACTTC,CAISERPSYEQYF
TRBV6-5,.,TRBJ1-1,14,many,TGTGCCAGCAGTTATCCAGGGCTCAACACTGAAGCTTTCTTT,CASSYPGLNTEAFF
TRBV29-1,.,TRBJ2-4,14,many,TGCAGCGTTGAAGAACAATTAGCCAAAAACATTCAGTACTTC,CSVEEQLAKNIQYF
TRBV9,.,TRBJ2-5,13,.,TGTGCCAGCAGCGTAGCTGCCCAAGAGACCCAGTACTTC,CASSVAAQETQYF
TRBV5-1,TRBD2,TRBJ2-2,14,few,TGCGCCAGCAGCTTAATAGCGGGAGGCCGGGAGCTGTTTTTT,CASSLIAGGRELFF
TRBV18,.,TRBJ1-3,15,few,TGTGCCAGCTCACCGACCGCAAGCTCTGGAAACACCATATATTTT,CASSPTASSGNTIYF
TRBV7-2,TRBD2,TRBJ2-3,17,few,TGTGCCAGCAGCTCCCCCCGGGGCGGGGGGAGCACAGATACGCAGTATTTT,CASSSPRGGGSTDTQYF
TRBV5-1,TRBD1,TRBJ1-2,12,many,TGCGCCAGCTCCGGGACAGACTATGGCTACACCTTC,CASSGTDYGYTF
TRBV11-2,TRBD2,TRBJ2-1,19,many,TGTGCCAGCAGCTTAGACCCCCGCGGGGGGCGAAAACTATACAATGAGCAGTTCTTC,CASSLDPRGGRKLYNEQFF
TRBV28,.,TRBJ2-5,17,.,TGTGCCAGCAGTTTAAATCGAGTTGGGATACGATATTCGCCCCAGTACTTC,CASSLNRVGIRYSPQYF
TRBV3-1,TRBD1,TRBJ2-1,15,many,TGTGCCAGCAGCCATCACAGGGGGCCGCAAAGTGAGCAGTTCTTC,CASSHHRGPQSEQFF
TRBV9,TRBD2,TRBJ2-2,16,many,TGTGCCAGCAGCGTAGAGCCTAGCGGGGTCACCGGGGAGCTGTTTTTT,CASSVEPSGVTGELFF
TRBV11-2,.,TRBJ2-5,13,many,TGTGCCAGCAGCTTAGCGGTGCAAGAGACCCAGTACTTC,CASSLAVQETQYF
TRBV9,TRBD1,TRBJ2-4,18,.,TGTGCCAGCAGCGTAGAGTTAGGGACAGGTCTGGCCAAAAACATTCAGTACTTC,CASSVELGTGLAKNIQYF
TRBV20-1,.,TRBJ2-1,13,many,TGCAGTGCTATCACATCGGGATTCAATGAGCAGTTCTTC,CSAITSGFNEQFF
TRBV27,.,TRBJ2-1,14,many,TGTGCCAGCACCCTGTTTAGCTCCTACAATGAGCAGTTCTTC,CASTLFSSYNEQFF
TRBV27,.,TRBJ1-1,14,many,TGTGCCAGCAGTTGGGGGGCGATGAACACTGAAGCTTTCTTT,CASSWGAMNTEAFF
TRBV5-1,.,TRBJ2-5,14,many,TGCGCCAGCAGCTTGCCGGCGGGCCAAGAGACCCAGTACTTC,CASSLPAGQETQYF
TRBV20-1,TRBD2,TRBJ2-1,21,many,TGCAGTCCTAGTTGGGGAGGAAGCGGGAAGGACCTCATTAGCTCCTACAATGAGCAGTTCTTC,CSPSWGGSGKDLISSYNEQFF
TRBV19,.,TRBJ2-2,10,.,TGTGCCAGTAGGCAAGGGGAGCTGTTTTTT,CASRQGELFF
TRBV7-6,.,TRBJ2-7,14,.,TGTGCCAGCAGCTTGTATCAGGGACCCTACGAGCAGTACTTC,CASSLYQGPYEQYF
TRBV11-2,TRBD2,TRBJ2-1,16,many,TGTGCCAGCATCCTTGGGAGACTAGCGGGAGGGAATGAGCAGTTCTTC,CASILGRLAGGNEQFF
TRBV20-1,.,TRBJ2-2,15,.,TGCAGTGCTAGAGTTGCCAGCTTAAACACCGGGGAGCTGTTTTTT,CSARVASLNTGELFF
TRBV5-4,.,TRBJ2-5,15,many,TGTGCCAGCAGCTTGGAGTTACAGCTACAAGAGACCCAGTACTTC,CASSLELQLQETQYF
TRBV12-3/TRBV12-4,.,TRBJ2-7,16,many,TGTGCCAGCAGCAACCCCCGGGACCCGGGGATCTACGAGCAGTACTTC,CASSNPRDPGIYEQYF
TRBV27,.,TRBJ2-1,13,many,TGTGCCAGCAGTTTATCAATCCGGAACGAGCAGTTCTTC,CASSLSIRNEQFF
TRBV5-1,.,TRBJ2-7,14,many,TGCGCCAGCAGCTCGGCCGGGCCGCCCTACGAGCAGTACTTC,CASSSAGPPYEQYF
TRBV2,.,TRBJ1-1,10,many,TGTGTTCAGCCCCCCACTGAAGCTTTCTTT,CVQPPTEAFF
TRBV29-1,.,TRBJ1-1,14,many,TGCAGCGTTGAAGATCGGGGAACAGGCACTGAAGCTTTCTTT,CSVEDRGTGTEAFF
TRBV5-6,.,TRBJ2-5,17,many,TGTGCCAGCAGCTTGGCTGGGCAGGGCTTGATTGAAGAGACCCAGTACTTC,CASSLAGQGLIEETQYF
TRBV3-1,TRBD2,TRBJ2-1,14,many,TGTGCCAGCAACGCTGGGGCGGGAGGGGGTGAGCAGTTCTTC,CASNAGAGGGEQFF
TRBV20-1,.,TRBJ2-1,13,many,TGCAGTGAACAAACGGGGCCACTTTTGGAGCAGTTCTTC,CSEQTGPLLEQFF
TRBV6-1,.,TRBJ1-1,11,.,TGTACCAGCGTCTTTTCCACTGAAGCTTTCTTT,CTSVFSTEAFF
TRBV6-1,TRBD1,TRBJ1-2,12,many,TGTGCCAGCCGGGACAGGGCCTATGGCTACACCTTC,CASRDRAYGYTF
TRBV5-1,.,TRBJ1-1,17,many,TGCGCCAGCCGAAAGCGGACGGTTGAGATAGGGAACACTGAAGCTTTCTTT,CASRKRTVEIGNTEAFF
TRBV5-1,.,TRBJ2-3,13,many,TGCGCCAGCAGCTGGATGTCACCAGATACGCAGTATTTT,CASSWMSPDTQYF
TRBV6-5,.,TRBJ2-7,14,many,TGTGCCAGCACCCCCCGGGCAGGAAGGAACGAGCAGTACTTC,CASTPRAGRNEQYF
TRBV19,TRBD2,TRBJ2-1,17,few,TGTGCCAGTAGTATACGAGGGACTAGCGGGAGTATCTATGAGCAGTTCTTC,CASSIRGTSGSIYEQFF
TRBV6-6,.,TRBJ2-3,13,medium-sized,TGTGCCAGCAGTTTCCTACTCAGAGATACGCAGTATTTT,CASSFLLRDTQYF
TRBV28,.,TRBJ1-3,14,few,TGTGCCAGCAGTGACCGAAGCTCTGGAAACACCATATATTTT,CASSDRSSGNTIYF
TRBV20-1,.,TRBJ1-1,16,many,TGCAGTGCTAGAGCTAAACGGACCCGGGGGGACACTGAAGCTTTCTTT,CSARAKRTRGDTEAFF
TRBV6-2/TRBV6-3,TRBD1,TRBJ2-6,19,many,TGTGCCAGCAGTTCCTACGGGACAGGGTCCCTCTCTGGGGCCAACGTCCTGACTTTC,CASSSYGTGSLSGANVLTF